This TCR beta chain is drawn from a study of identical twins (dated by TCRdb to the mid-2010s). Notes on the research overall: To test whether fetal clonotypes persist, this study deep-sequenced TCR alpha and beta repertoires from monozygotic twins, from unrelated adults of various ages, and from cord blood. To rule out contamination, replicate twin experiments were performed at different times with different library preparation protocols.

What the research found in general, with its limitations: The excess sharing between twins in beta out-of-frame sequences was weaker because fewer shared sequences reduced the signal-to-noise ratio. Fewer insertions were carried by abundant cord blood beta clonotypes, a similar but weaker trend appeared in young adult naive repertoires, and no such trend appeared in memory repertoires. Invariant T cells such as MAIT and iNKT could partly confound zero-insertion analyses, though diverse VJ usage argued against this for most clonotypes. Because the same donors could not be followed over many years, conclusions were based on cross-sectional statistical analysis. Compared with coincidental sharing between unrelated individuals, out-of-frame TCR alpha sequences shared between twins had an excess of sequences with low generation probability. In monozygotic twins, out-of-frame TCR alpha sharing was systematically underestimated by recombination models, although the models agreed with sharing between unrelated individuals.

This clonotype showed up many times. Its target antigen remains unknown. Mismatch with germline at one junction end may stem from a read error. Only healthy Caucasian donors were included. The twin cohort consisted of three pairs of female monozygotic twins, all aged roughly 18 to 30 years. Positive isolation kits from Invitrogen were used to isolate CD4+ and CD8+ T cell populations. Library preparation employed 5' RACE. The instrument was an Illumina HiSeq 2000. A universal primer binding site was introduced by template switching, and a unique molecular identifier was present in the final cDNA, enabling accurate counting of TCR cDNA molecules. First-strand cDNA for TCR alpha and beta chains was synthesized from specific primers in the conserved constant-segment region. To control for contamination, every cDNA library carried two barcodes: a SMART-Mk sample barcode plus Illumina barcodes. TruSeq adapter sequences and Illumina sample barcodes were added in two successive PCR steps. The Illumina HiSeq platform was used with custom primers to sequence TCR alpha and beta cDNA libraries. On the study's bioinformatics: Raw reads were processed with MiGEC to extract unique molecular identifiers, and MiXCR was used to determine CDR3 positions. Recombination models were inferred per individual with the repgenHMM and IGoR tools using an EM algorithm. Shared clonotypes were analyzed with the tcR package in R, and sharing was normalized by the product of cloneset sizes. To study raw recombination without the effects of thymic and clonal selection, out-of-frame nonproductive sequences were analyzed. TCRdb redid the processing of the public reads, applying fastp at Q25 and MiXCR, and retained in-frame beta chains. For every CDR3 protein sequence, its rows merge into one entry that carries the most common genes and DNA. TCRdb's processing, not the authors' own work, is the source of the V and J calls. Present in this sample are more than 400,000 distinct CDR3 sequences, roughly 15% of which were seen just once. Around 0.48% of the sample comes from the top ten.

A further study also used this sample, focusing on yellow fever vaccine responses in identical twins. The second study reports: According to the authors, in identical twins the way T cells responded to vaccination appeared partly convergent and partly personalized. Focusing on identical twins, the study followed the T cell clones that responded to the vaccine, and did so with precision.

Sequenced input: CD4+ T cells sorted from blood. The sequence was obtained from a woman aged 18-35 years in good health.

The CDR3: CASSLSGTDTQYF. The DNA sequence is as follows: TGTGCCAGCAGCTTGTCGGGGACAGATACGCAGTATTTT. The sequence is built from TRBV5-1 and TRBJ2-3, with TRBD2 as a weak D call on 5 bases. The CDR3 holds 13 amino acids from the cysteine to the phenylalanine. Just the 39-base CDR3 DNA is kept, in frame starting at base 1. The CDR1 and CDR2 encoded by the germline V gene are SGHRS and YFSETQ.